A single TCR beta chain is shown here with its context. This clone was recorded once. No cognate antigen has been identified for it. Base-call qualities are not available, and no considerably larger clone is one nucleotide away. CDR1 and CDR2 (SGHTA, FQGNSA) derive from the germline V gene. The CDR3 has 14 amino acids, counting the end cysteine and phenylalanine. The only DNA kept is the CDR3, 42 bases in frame from the first base. V and J lose 0 bases and 5 bases, and a span of 11 bases separates them. The data derive from a study of cytomegalovirus exposure and HLA in healthy donors listed by TCRdb under 2017. Turning to the overall study: The roughly 670 repertoires of the first cohort and the roughly 120 validation repertoires were produced on the same platform, according to a later analysis. The study aimed to test whether signatures of past pathogen exposure could be identified by cataloging public T cell receptors. In addition to the first cohort of 666 subjects, a separate validation cohort of approximately 130 different subjects was used. To predict cytomegalovirus infection status, the study brought together high-throughput TCR immunosequencing, statistical association of individual TCRs with disease status, and machine learning.

Library preparation used the immunoSEQ multiplex PCR assay. In the source study's methods: A statistical classification framework was built for diagnosing cytomegalovirus status from the catalog of TCR beta chain sequences. TCRdb took over this immuneACCESS table, retaining in-frame rearrangements with V and J assigned. Such tables are incomplete; in checked studies, under half of the missing clones stem from an unresolved V gene, and the remainder is unexplained. V and J calls and clone size are given by that table; D and trimming were obtained from the DNA. This sample has 100,000 to 150,000 clones in its table, and about 88% of those were observed once. The ten top clones hold more than 0.95% of the sample. Results and caveats for the whole study, not just this receptor: The study listed 164 TCR beta chains as associated with cytomegalovirus. It was suggested by the authors that the approach could potentially be generalized to other disease states and immunological phenotypes. While some public TCRs were present in many individuals, most TCR sequences turned up only very rarely across donors. Cytomegalovirus status was reported to be diagnosed by the classifier with high specificity and sensitivity in both the original and validation cohorts. A few of the identified cytomegalovirus-associated TCR beta chains were confirmed in vitro to be specific for cytomegalovirus antigens. A later analysis had no HLA typing for the validation cohort, so co-occurrence there was scored across all 110 or so repertoires. Of the cluster scores, around 95% were above 0 in a later analysis, which found that TCRs clustered in the first cohort also tended to co-occur in the 110 or so validation repertoires.

The donors were included in the validation cohort of 90 to 150 subjects, a group kept apart from the roughly 670-subject first cohort. Sequencing used PBMCs. This TCR was recovered from a woman aged 18 to 35 in good health and CMV-seronegative. Recombination linked TRBV7-2 to TRBJ2-7; the D gene is not confidently resolved. The DNA sequence follows: TGTGCCAGCAGCTTAGCTCACAGTGTCCACGAGCAGTACTTC. The encoded protein is CASSLAHSVHEQYF.